The clone carrying this T cell receptor (beta chain) was seen only a few times. Researchers amplified the TCR beta CDR3 regions from RNA transcripts. The TCR CDR3 first-round RT-PCR relied on the HTBI primer set. TCRdb reanalysed the multiplex PCR reads using MiXCR and keeps one entry per CDR3 protein. The profile covers approximately 520,000 distinct CDR3 sequences, with about a fifth appearing a single time and about a quarter taken by the ten largest. The data were obtained in a study of T cells in Graves' hyperthyroidism and ophthalmopathy. The sequence was obtained from a man aged 18 to 29 with Graves' hyperthyroidism. Source material: blood.

CDR3 DNA: TGCGCCAGCAGACCCCGAATGACAGACCGTAATGAAAAACTGTTTTTT. Amino acids: CASRPRMTDRNEKLFF. This rearrangement joins TRBV4-1 to TRBJ1-4; tentatively, D is TRBD1 (5 bases). CDR1 MGHRA and CDR2 YSYEKL come from the germline V gene. V shed 6 bases and J shed 4 bases, with 18 bases lying between them. The CDR3 is 16 residues long.